The present T cell receptor beta chain was sequenced within a study of OX40 agonist ivuxolimab in advanced cancers. The germline V gene has CDR1 LNHDA and CDR2 SQIVND (reference sequence). Deletions cut 8 bases from V and 1 base from J, with 9 bases between. CDR3 size: 13 residues. Repertoires were generated with immunoSEQ multiplex PCR, while TCRdb's copy carries only in-frame clones and drops some. Here the sample spans about 95,000 clones, approximately 89% being singletons. This sequence joins TRBV19 and TRBJ1-3; D gene ambiguous. This sample comprised CD4+ or CD8+ T cells sorted from blood, obtained in a trial of the OX40 agonist ivuxolimab. The sequence was obtained from an adult with an advanced solid tumor such as melanoma, head and neck, liver or kidney cancer. CDR3 region: CASSRVSGNTIYF. DNA of the CDR3: TGTGCCAGTTCGAGGGTGTCTGGAAACACCATATATTTT.